Presented here are 11 T cell receptor beta chains from one specimen sequenced in a study of CD4 T cells in relation to SARS-CoV-2 and coronaviruses. Their cognate antigens are unknown. The table came from immunoSEQ multiplex PCR; TCRdb's copy has only in-frame clones and leaves some out. The sample has approximately 12,000 clones; around 80% are singletons. Unexposed donor CD4+ T cells date from about 2011-2018, before the COVID-19 pandemic. The cells were cultured for approximately 10 days before CD4+ T cells were isolated. The sample consisted of CD4+ T cells from PBMCs, cultured in vitro. The source of these receptors is a human donor in good health.

This chain links TRBV2 with TRBJ2-1; D call uncertain. The CDR3 length is 12 residues. From germline, CDR1 is SNHLY and CDR2 FYNNEI. Trimming stripped 5 bases from V and 6 bases from J, with 8 bases between. The DNA for the CDR3 is TGTGCCAGCAGTCCACAAAGCAATGAGCAGTTCTTC. Its protein product is CASSPQSNEQFF.

The J gene is TRBJ1-2, the V gene TRBV5-8; 9 bases are a match to TRBD1. CDR1 and CDR2 from the germline V gene are SGHTS and YDEGEE. There are 17 residues in the CDR3. The junction had 10 bases not matched to a gene; V was cut back by 3 bases and J by 1 base. Here the CDR3 DNA reads TGTGCCAGCAGCTGGGACGGGACAGGGACTCATAACTATGGCTACACCTTC. As protein: CASSWDGTGTHNYGYTF.

This clone was detected only once. CDR3 sequence reads: CASINPGGTTEAFF. CDR3 coding DNA: TGTGCCAGTATTAACCCAGGGGGTACGACTGAAGCTTTCTTT. The chain uses TRBV19 and TRBJ1-1, with 7 bases matching TRBD1. The ends lost 7 bases at V and 5 bases at J; junction bases unmatched: 10. Per the germline V gene, CDR1 is LNHDA and CDR2 is SQIVND (reference sequence). The CDR3 runs to 14 residues.

V usage is TRBV5-1 and J usage is TRBJ1-1; 9 bases are a match to TRBD1. The CDR3 contains 16 residues. Germline trimming cut 4 bases from V and 0 bases from J; bases unmatched to any gene: 7. In germline, CDR1 is SGHRS, CDR2 YFSETQ. The CDR3 DNA is TGCGCCAGCAGCCCCGGACAGGGGTACATGAACACTGAAGCTTTCTTT. It encodes CASSPGQGYMNTEAFF.

This clone was seen a few times. CDR3 DNA sequence: TGTGCCAGCAGCCAAAGACTAGCGGGGGACTACGAGCAGTACTTC. Translated, it gives CASSQRLAGDYEQYF. The V gene is TRBV3-1 (or the pseudogene TRBV3-2), the J gene TRBJ2-7; 12 nucleotides align to TRBD2. This CDR3 region has 15 residues. CDR1 is LGHDT, CDR2 YNNKEL, per germline (reference sequence). Trimming removed 2 bases from V and 3 bases from J; junction bases left unmatched: 2.

In this sample, this clone turned up a few times. This sequence joins TRBV7-9 and TRBJ2-7, with D hard to call. The CDR3 consists of 13 residues. Per the germline V gene, CDR1 is SEHNR and CDR2 is FQNEAQ (reference sequence). V shed 1 base and J shed 7 bases, with 11 bases lying between them. The CDR3 here is CASSLGSFDEQYF. CDR3 nucleotides: TGTGCCAGCAGCTTAGGCAGCTTCGATGAGCAGTACTTC.

This clone showed up just a few times. This chain joins TRBV5-1 and TRBJ1-3; 7 nucleotides align to TRBD1. Per germline, CDR1 SGHRS and CDR2 YFSETQ. CDR3 length: 14 amino acids. Trimming removed 4 bases from V and 11 bases from J; junction bases left unmatched: 12. The CDR3 here is CASSHGDSARAIYF. CDR3 in DNA: TGCGCCAGCAGCCACGGGGACAGCGCAAGAGCCATATATTTT.

The CDR3 region has the DNA TGCGCCAGCAGCACGACGACAGTGAACACTGAAGCTTTCTTT. Amino acids: CASSTTTVNTEAFF. V usage is TRBV5-1 and J usage is TRBJ1-1; tentatively, D is TRBD1 (5 bases). V lost 4 bases and J lost 0, with 10 bases in between. From germline, CDR1 is SGHRS and CDR2 YFSETQ. CDR3 length: 14 residues.

The chain combines TRBV4-3 with TRBJ2-3, with unresolved D. Germline-derived CDR1 and CDR2 are LGHNA and YSLEER. V lost 0 bases and J lost 2, with 6 bases in between. This CDR3 contains 14 residues. The CDR3 nucleotides read TGCGCCAGCAGCCAAGATCCTAACACAGATACGCAGTATTTT. It codes for CASSQDPNTDTQYF.

The gene calls are TRBV5-1 and TRBJ2-5, with 7 nucleotides matching TRBD2. CDR1 is SGHRS and CDR2 is YFSETQ in the germline V gene. After removal of 3 bases from V and 0 bases from J, the junction contained 2 bases not matched to a gene. The CDR3 contains 14 residues. The CDR3 nucleotides are TGCGCCAGCAGCTCTACTAGCGACCAAGAGACCCAGTACTTC. Amino acid sequence: CASSSTSDQETQYF.

This chain joins TRBV4-3 and TRBJ1-3, with a tentative D call TRBD1 (6 bases). Germline CDR1 reads LGHNA; CDR2 reads YSLEER. V was shortened by 3 bases and J by 0 bases, with 18 bases between the two germline ends. This CDR3 comprises 18 residues. CDR3 amino acids: CASSHRRDTGSSGNTIYF. As DNA, the CDR3 is TGCGCCAGCAGCCATCGACGAGACACAGGGAGCTCTGGAAACACCATATATTTT.